This T cell receptor beta chain is from a study of early T cells in non-severe SARS-CoV-2 infection. Individual cDNA molecules were tagged with unique molecular identifiers, the study reported. TCRdb re-called the 5' RACE reads through MiXCR, storing one row per CDR3 protein. Among over 50,000 distinct CDR3 sequences listed, 6.5% to 9% were seen once. The receptor was derived from an adult who was a healthcare worker with PCR-confirmed SARS-CoV-2 infection or an uninfected control (not recorded which). Sequencing was carried out using whole blood.

This CDR3 reads CASSQSGGSGNTIYF. CDR3 bases: TGTGCCAGCAGCCAATCAGGGGGATCCGGAAACACCATATATTTT. The V call is TRBV4-2, the J call TRBJ1-3; TRBD1 matches at 7 bases. Germline lookup yields CDR1 LGHNA and CDR2 YNFKEQ. The V gene end was trimmed by 2 bases and the J gene end by 4 bases; junction bases not matched to a gene: 5. CDR3 length: 15 residues.